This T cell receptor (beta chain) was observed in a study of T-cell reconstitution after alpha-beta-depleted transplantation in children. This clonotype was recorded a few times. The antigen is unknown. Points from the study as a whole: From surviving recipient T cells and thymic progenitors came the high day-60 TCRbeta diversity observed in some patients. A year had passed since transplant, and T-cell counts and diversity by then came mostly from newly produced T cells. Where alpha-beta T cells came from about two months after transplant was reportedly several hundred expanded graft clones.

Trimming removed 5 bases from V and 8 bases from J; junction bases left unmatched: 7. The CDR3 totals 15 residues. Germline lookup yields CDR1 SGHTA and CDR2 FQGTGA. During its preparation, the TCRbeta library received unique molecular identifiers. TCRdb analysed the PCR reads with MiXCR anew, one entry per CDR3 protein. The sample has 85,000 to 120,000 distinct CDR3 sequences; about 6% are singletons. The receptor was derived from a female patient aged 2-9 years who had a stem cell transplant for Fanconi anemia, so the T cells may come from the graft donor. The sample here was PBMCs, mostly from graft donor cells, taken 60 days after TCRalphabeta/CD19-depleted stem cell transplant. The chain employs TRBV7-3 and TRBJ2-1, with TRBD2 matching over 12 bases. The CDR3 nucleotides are TGTGCCAGCAGCAGACTAGCGGGAGTGTTCGATGAGCAGTTCTTC. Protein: CASSRLAGVFDEQFF.